A selection of T cell receptor beta chains follows, all from one sample in a study of shared T cell receptors in the human thymus. Sequencing was performed with immunoSEQ multiplex PCR; in TCRdb, only in-frame clones are kept and a portion is missing. The repertoire consists of hundreds of thousands of clones, with approximately 87% occurring once and the leading ten covering over 0.008%. The same sample was also studied in work on human thymus T cells.

The specimen was thymocytes. The receptor set was obtained from a boy under two years old with a congenital heart defect. The CDR3 runs from the conserved cysteine through the conserved F or W. The order of the fields is D gene, V gene, CDR3 protein. A D gene is named only where the DNA matches it firmly.

D gene: TRBD2
V gene: TRBV13
CDR3 protein: CASSPGLAGLYEQYF

D gene: TRBD2
V gene: TRBV5-1
CDR3 protein: CASSLVGLAGIEQYF

D gene: TRBD2
V gene: TRBV4-2
CDR3 protein: CASSQAASGNYEQYF

D gene: -
V gene: TRBV4-3
CDR3 protein: CASSQGFSVLYEQYF

D gene: TRBD1
V gene: TRBV5-6
CDR3 protein: CASSQGQGSTGELFF

D gene: -
V gene: TRBV4-3
CDR3 protein: CASSQYSNMNTEAFF

D gene: TRBD2
V gene: TRBV28
CDR3 protein: CATRTSWNNEQFF

D gene: TRBD1
V gene: TRBV5-1
CDR3 protein: CASSRKLTGVDNSPLHF

D gene: TRBD1
V gene: TRBV4-1
CDR3 protein: CASSQDDLDRGYEQYF

D gene: -
V gene: TRBV27
CDR3 protein: CASRGDCTEAFF

D gene: -
V gene: TRBV4-3
CDR3 protein: CASSQAGNRVNTEAFF

D gene: -
V gene: TRBV14
CDR3 protein: CASRAGRAGRIGLPSGEQYF

D gene: TRBD1
V gene: TRBV15
CDR3 protein: CATRQGRSGANVLTF

D gene: -
V gene: TRBV5-1
CDR3 protein: CASSLYDGPGNTEAFF

D gene: TRBD2
V gene: TRBV4-3
CDR3 protein: CASSYLMGLATCEQFF

D gene: -
V gene: TRBV19
CDR3 protein: CASSIGQASGNEQFF

D gene: TRBD2
V gene: TRBV9
CDR3 protein: CASSPRLAGEYNEQFF

D gene: -
V gene: TRBV9
CDR3 protein: CASSPRPEHYGYTF

D gene: -
V gene: TRBV28
CDR3 protein: CASSLWASAHEQYF

D gene: -
V gene: TRBV19
CDR3 protein: CASSIAGTYEQYF

D gene: -
V gene: TRBV15
CDR3 protein: CATSIDRHPATNEKLFF

D gene: TRBD1
V gene: TRBV6-5
CDR3 protein: CASSTSTGDNEAFF

D gene: -
V gene: TRBV5-5
CDR3 protein: CASRRTLATTNEKLFF

D gene: TRBD2
V gene: TRBV9
CDR3 protein: CASSPSGTPVSSYNEQFF

D gene: -
V gene: TRBV7-8
CDR3 protein: CASSPPGLDYNEQFF

D gene: TRBD1
V gene: TRBV29-1
CDR3 protein: CSAGQVTGELFF

D gene: -
V gene: TRBV6-6
CDR3 protein: CASIGAGNTIYF

D gene: -
V gene: TRBV2
CDR3 protein: CASSDQGNQPQHF

D gene: -
V gene: TRBV4-1
CDR3 protein: CASSHTVYVTRTDGTDTQYF

D gene: -
V gene: TRBV15
CDR3 protein: CATSTDRIYNEQFF

D gene: -
V gene: TRBV9
CDR3 protein: CASSLRQDSPLHF

D gene: TRBD1
V gene: TRBV10-3
CDR3 protein: CASEDRVTYGYTF

D gene: TRBD1
V gene: TRBV5-6
CDR3 protein: CASSSNRQGDSYEQYF

D gene: -
V gene: TRBV10-3
CDR3 protein: CAIRSCGHLTGGRNYGYTF

D gene: TRBD1
V gene: TRBV19
CDR3 protein: CASRSTGGKGMNTEAFF

D gene: -
V gene: TRBV6-1
CDR3 protein: CASHNTPSGYGYTF

D gene: TRBD1
V gene: TRBV18
CDR3 protein: CASSPTGERQPQHF

D gene: TRBD1
V gene: TRBV19
CDR3 protein: CASSIATLEGAGGYTF

D gene: TRBD2
V gene: TRBV4-3
CDR3 protein: CASSAGLAVSDTQYF

D gene: TRBD1
V gene: TRBV7-2
CDR3 protein: CASSLARNQKADRGEQYF

D gene: -
V gene: TRBV13
CDR3 protein: CASSPLGGEGSGNTIYF

D gene: TRBD1
V gene: TRBV30
CDR3 protein: CAWPWSRDRIPPYEQYF

D gene: -
V gene: TRBV15
CDR3 protein: CATSRRTRTSTEAFF

D gene: TRBD1
V gene: TRBV27
CDR3 protein: CASSLRDRADTQYF

D gene: -
V gene: TRBV7-6
CDR3 protein: CASSSSIPNRSYNEQFF

D gene: -
V gene: TRBV2
CDR3 protein: CASRHREGSAHF

D gene: -
V gene: TRBV29-1
CDR3 protein: CSVVEGVGLHGVF

D gene: TRBD1
V gene: TRBV2
CDR3 protein: CASRHGTGREGQPQHF